These 10 T cell receptor beta chains originate from one sample sequenced in a study of OX40 agonist ivuxolimab in advanced cancers. The data were produced by immunoSEQ multiplex PCR, yet TCRdb's version contains in-frame clones alone and is incomplete. The profile shows about 94,000 clones, 87% of them singletons. The input for sequencing was CD4+ or CD8+ T cells sorted from blood, taken in a trial of the OX40 agonist ivuxolimab. These receptors were taken from an adult with an advanced solid tumor such as melanoma, head and neck, liver or kidney cancer.

This chain connects TRBV7-2 to TRBJ1-5, with D possibly being TRBD1 (5 bases). This CDR3 is built from 15 residues. V lost 6 bases and J 1 base, leaving 13 bases between the germline ends. Germline-derived CDR1 and CDR2 are SGHTA and FQGNSA. DNA for the CDR3: TGTGCCAGCAGTTCAGGCGCAGGGAGCAATCAGCCCCAGCATTTT. This sequence encodes CASSSGAGSNQPQHF. Full variable domain (remainder filled in from reference TRBV7-2 and TRBJ1-5): GAGVSQSPSNKVTEKGKDVELRCDPISGHTALYWYRQSLGQGLEFLIYFQGNSAPDKSGLPSDRFSAERTGGSVSTLTIQRTQQEDSAVYLCASSSGAGSNQPQHFGDGTRLSIL.

CDR3 in DNA: TGTGCCAGCAGCTTAGATGGAGATAATTCACCCCTCCACTTT. Translated: CASSLDGDNSPLHF. The chain employs TRBV7-3 and TRBJ1-6; D not resolved. V dropped 2 bases and J dropped 5 bases, with 7 bases sitting between them. Germline V gene data show CDR1 as SGHTA and CDR2 as FQGTGA. This CDR3 has 14 amino acids. The variable domain in full, with the rest retrieved from reference TRBV7-3 and TRBJ1-6, is GAGVSQTPSNKVTEKGKYVELRCDPISGHTALYWYRQSLGQGPEFLIYFQGTGAADDSGLPNDRFFAVRPEGSVSTLKIQRTERGDSAVYLCASSLDGDNSPLHFGNGTRLTVT.

This clone was detected only once. The rearrangement joins TRBV6-5 to TRBJ2-2; D remains ambiguous. The germline V gene encodes CDR1 MNHEY and CDR2 SVGAGI. Trimming cost V 0 bases and J 0 bases, with 8 bases left between them. The CDR3 runs to 16 residues. The CDR3: CASSYSSAPNTGELFF. The CDR3 DNA reads as TGTGCCAGCAGTTACTCCTCGGCCCCGAACACCGGGGAGCTGTTTTTT.

V gene TRBV6-5 combines with J gene TRBJ1-1; D is undetermined. CDR1 is MNHEY, CDR2 SVGAGI, per germline. Trimming removed 6 bases from V and 0 bases from J, with 8 bases in between. CDR3 length: 13 residues. The CDR3 nucleotides read TGTGCCAGCAGCTGGGAGGTGAACACTGAAGCTTTCTTT. This encodes CASSWEVNTEAFF.

This rearrangement joins TRBV15 to TRBJ2-7; TRBD2 agrees at 8 bases. Germline CDR1 reads LNHNV; CDR2 reads YYDKDF (reference sequence). This CDR3 comprises 14 residues. The ends lost 5 bases at V and 2 bases at J; junction bases unmatched: 5. The CDR3 bases are TGTGCCACCAGCCGCTCGGGGGGGACCTACGAGCAGTACTTC. This encodes CATSRSGGTYEQYF. Looking up the rest from reference TRBV15 and TRBJ2-7 gives the full variable domain: DAMVIQNPRYQVTQFGKPVTLSCSQTLNHNVMYWYQQKSSQAPKLLFHYYDKDFNNEADTPDNFQSRRPNTSFCFLDIRSPGLGDTAMYLCATSRSGGTYEQYFGPGTRLTVT.

The chain recombines TRBV6-5 with TRBJ2-6; D perhaps matches TRBD1 (5 bases). V lost 2 bases, J lost 1 base, and 9 bases lay in between. The CDR3 consists of 16 residues. Germline V gives CDR1 MNHEY, CDR2 SVGAGI. The CDR3 region has the DNA TGTGCCAGCAGTTACCAGGGCCCATCTGGGGCCAACGTCCTGACTTTC. This encodes CASSYQGPSGANVLTF.

This clone has more than one count but fewer than ten. The CDR3 DNA reads as TGTGCCAGCAGTGAAGTGGACAGCGGTGTCACTGAAGCTTTCTTT. Translated, it gives CASSEVDSGVTEAFF. This chain joins TRBV6-1 and TRBJ1-1, with D possibly being TRBD1 (6 bases). From germline, CDR1 is MNHNS and CDR2 SASEGT. Trimming shortened V by 1 base and J by 4 bases, and 13 bases separated the two germline ends. The CDR3 has 15 amino acids.

This chain connects TRBV7-2 to TRBJ2-3, with D unclear. The V gene lost 4 bases and the J gene lost 2 bases, with 1 base spanning the gap. The CDR3 totals 11 residues. The germline V gene has CDR1 SGHTA and CDR2 FQGNSA. CDR3 amino acids: CASSSTDTQYF. The DNA for the CDR3 is TGTGCCAGCAGCTCCACAGATACGCAGTATTTT.

CDR3 residues: CASSEFWAGNTIYF. CDR3 in DNA: TGTGCCAGCAGCGAGTTCTGGGCTGGAAACACCATATATTTT. The rearrangement joins TRBV7-2 to TRBJ1-3, with D unclear. Germline V gives CDR1 SGHTA, CDR2 FQGNSA. The CDR3 extends over 14 amino acids. Trimming removed 5 bases from V and 2 bases from J, with 10 bases in between.

The rearrangement joins TRBV6-5 to TRBJ2-3; D possibly corresponds to TRBD2 (5 bases). CDR1 and CDR2 (germline): MNHEY, SVGAGI. The CDR3 totals 14 residues. V dropped 6 bases and J dropped 0 bases, with 10 bases sitting between them. CDR3 in DNA: TGTGCCAGCAGGGCCTGGACTAGCACAGATACGCAGTATTTT. As protein: CASRAWTSTDTQYF.